Listed here are 18 T cell receptor beta chains from one sample, sequenced in a study of regulatory T cells in long-lasting Graves disease. With iRepertoire HTBI primers and Arm-PCR of CDR3 regions, TCR beta libraries were built. MiXCR was run by TCRdb on the multiplex PCR reads, yielding one entry per CDR3 protein. The sample lists 560,000 or so distinct CDR3 sequences, 15% to 20% seen once, with 12% in the top ten. As to time point: newly diagnosed GD, antithyroid drugs for less than 3 months. Construction of the TCR library relied on RNA isolated from PBMCs. The same data also went into a second study, on T cells in Graves' hyperthyroidism and ophthalmopathy.

The sequencing here drew on peripheral blood mononuclear cells (PBMCs), taken at new diagnosis, from a patient treated with antithyroid drugs. The receptors shown here come from a man between 18 and 35 years old with Graves disease.

The count of this clonotype is one. This chain uses TRBV20-1 with TRBJ1-4; D call uncertain. The CDR3 is made up of 13 amino acids. CDR1 is DFQATT, CDR2 SNEGSKA, per germline (reference sequence). V lost 3 bases and J lost 2, with 7 bases in between. The CDR3 region is CSARGWTNEKLFF. Written as DNA, the CDR3 is TGCAGTGCTAGGGGTTGGACTAATGAAAAACTGTTTTTT.

This chain connects TRBV18 to TRBJ1-1; 7 bases match TRBD1. The CDR3 totals 13 residues. The germline V gene has CDR1 KGHSH and CDR2 LQKENI. J gave up 5 bases and V 4 bases, and 4 bases lay outside the gene matches. CDR3 nucleotides: TGTGCCAGCTCACTGCAGACAGGGACTGAAGCTTTCTTT. Protein: CASSLQTGTEAFF.

This clonotype came up many times. The V and J genes are TRBV27 and TRBJ2-7, with D maybe TRBD2 (5 bases). The CDR3 is 14 amino acids. V lost 7 bases to trimming and J lost 2 bases, with 15 bases between them. Germline V gene data show CDR1 as MNHEY and CDR2 as SMNVEV (reference sequence). For the CDR3, the DNA is TGTGCCAGCATAGGCGAGGGAACCACCTACGAGCAGTACTTC. Translated: CASIGEGTTYEQYF.

This clonotype appeared a few times. The chain joins TRBV18 to TRBJ2-1, with TRBD2 identical over 13 bases. CDR1 and CDR2 from the germline V gene are KGHSH and LQKENI. V was pared by 3 bases and J by 7 bases, with 12 bases of the junction left unmatched. The CDR3 sequence is 18 residues long. CDR3 sequence: CASSPGLAGVNLGNEQFF. The CDR3 nucleotides are TGTGCCAGCTCACCCGGACTAGCGGGAGTAAACCTGGGGAATGAGCAGTTCTTC. Together with reference TRBV18 and TRBJ2-1, the CDR3 gives the full variable domain: NAGVMQNPRHLVRRRGQEARLRCSPMKGHSHVYWYRQLPEEGLKFMVYLQKENIIDESGMPKERFSAEFPKEGPSILRIQQVVRGDSAAYFCASSPGLAGVNLGNEQFFGPGTRLTVL.

The V call is TRBV5-5, the J call TRBJ2-1; no clear D. CDR3 length: 14 residues. Deletions cut 2 bases from V and 6 bases from J, with 12 bases between. Germline CDR1 is SGHKS and CDR2 is YYEKEE (reference sequence). The CDR3 sequence is CASSFLSVVNEQFF. CDR3 DNA sequence: TGTGCCAGCAGCTTCTTATCGGTGGTCAATGAGCAGTTCTTC.

This clonotype has a handful of counts. The V gene is TRBV11-2, the J gene TRBJ2-3, with D tentatively TRBD1 (6 bases). The CDR3 has 16 amino acids. Trimming stripped 5 bases from V and 1 base from J, with 16 bases between. Per germline, CDR1 SGHAT and CDR2 FQNNGV. The CDR3 DNA reads TGTGCCAGCAGCCCAGGGGCCGCAGGGCGCACAGATACGCAGTATTTT. It is translated as CASSPGAAGRTDTQYF.

This clonotype was observed a handful of times. The chain employs TRBV12-3 or TRBV12-4 and TRBJ2-7; D not certain. This CDR3 spans 14 amino acids. V was cut by 5 bases and J by 2 bases, with 13 bases left in between. Written as DNA, the CDR3 is TGTGCCAGCAGTCCCGGACCTCCCCCCTACGAGCAGTACTTC. Its translation: CASSPGPPPYEQYF.

This clonotype was counted once. V and J are TRBV14 and TRBJ2-7; TRBD1 matches 7 bases. J lost 2 bases, V lost 5 bases, and 9 bases had no gene match. Germline CDR1 is SGHDN and CDR2 is FVKESK. CDR3 length equals 15 residues. This CDR3 is CASSERVGQAYEQYF. The CDR3 DNA sequence: TGTGCCAGCAGCGAACGGGTAGGACAGGCCTACGAGCAGTACTTC.

Comments on this clonotype: At one end the junction does not follow the germline gene, possibly because of a read error. The chain uses TRBV11-2 and TRBJ2-3; D may be TRBD2 (9 bases). The CDR3 runs 16 residues. CDR1 is SGHAT and CDR2 is FQNNGV in the germline V gene. CDR3 nucleotide sequence: TGTGTCAGCAGCTCAGGGGGCGGGAGGGCCCCAGATACGCAGTATTTT. As protein: CVSSSGGGRAPDTQYF.

This clonotype was seen a few times. This rearrangement joins TRBV3-1 to TRBJ1-1; D is possibly TRBD1 (5 bases). In germline, CDR1 is LGHDT, CDR2 YNNKEL (reference sequence). The length of the CDR3 is 14 residues. Between the trimmed V and J ends, which lost 3 bases and 5 bases, there was a span of 13 bases. The CDR3 DNA reads as TGTGCCAGCAGCCATCTAGGGGCTGAAACTGAAGCTTTCTTT. Amino acids: CASSHLGAETEAFF.

This clonotype showed up just a few times. The J gene is TRBJ2-6, the V gene TRBV20-1; D is uncertain. Trimming took 5 bases from V and 1 from J, leaving 9 bases between them. The V gene's germline CDR1 is DFQATT and CDR2 SNEGSKA (reference sequence). This CDR3 is 14 amino acids long. The CDR3 bases are TGCAGTGCTCAAGGGTATTCTGGGGCCAACGTCCTGACTTTC. The encoded protein is CSAQGYSGANVLTF.

This clonotype showed up many times. The chain uses TRBV20-1 and TRBJ2-7, with D hard to call. The CDR3 is made up of 17 amino acids. Germline V gene data show CDR1 as DFQATT and CDR2 as SNEGSKA (reference sequence). V lost 1 base, J lost 6 bases, and 25 bases lay in between. CDR3 sequence reads: CSARVQVSSSVGGEQYF. CDR3 coding DNA: TGCAGTGCTAGAGTCCAGGTTAGCTCCTCCGTCGGTGGCGAGCAGTACTTC.

This clonotype showed up many times. At one of its ends the junction is not consistent with the germline gene, which may arise from a read error. CDR3 amino acids: CASSPGQSDEQYF. CDR3 DNA: TGTGCCAGCAGCCCGGGGCAGTCCGACGAGCAGTACTTC. The gene calls are TRBV5-1 and TRBJ2-7; tentatively, D is TRBD1 or TRBD2 (5 bases each). The CDR3 has 13 residues. CDR1 is SGHRS, CDR2 YFSETQ, per germline.

In this sample, this clonotype turned up a few times. This rearrangement joins TRBV10-1 to TRBJ2-6; TRBD2 matches 8 bases. V lost 6 bases to trimming and J lost 3 bases; unmatched junction nucleotides: 10. This CDR3 has 17 amino acids. Per germline, CDR1 WNHNN and CDR2 SYGVQD (reference sequence). CDR3 in DNA: TGCGCCAGCAGAAACACAGCGGGAGCGGATGGGGCCAACGTCCTGACTTTC. Translated, it gives CASRNTAGADGANVLTF.

This clonotype has only a few counts. The chain employs TRBV19 and TRBJ2-2, with TRBD1 matching over 7 bases. The germline V gene encodes CDR1 LNHDA and CDR2 SQIVND (reference sequence). With V trimmed by 6 bases and J by 0 bases, 4 bases remained unmatched. The CDR3 extends over 15 amino acids. CDR3 DNA: TGTGCCAGTAGCGTCAGGGGGTCGAACACCGGGGAGCTGTTTTTT. Translation gives CASSVRGSNTGELFF.

This clonotype was observed at least ten times. The chain has TRBV12-3 or TRBV12-4 and TRBJ2-5; tentative D call: TRBD2 (5 bases). The CDR3 has 14 residues. Trimming took 3 bases from V and 5 from J, leaving 13 bases between them. The CDR3 region is CASSFEGSKETQYF. The DNA for the CDR3 is TGTGCCAGCAGTTTTGAGGGAAGTAAGGAGACCCAGTACTTC.

This clonotype was seen at least ten times. CDR3: CASCETGGYEQYF. CDR3 in DNA: TGTGCCAGCTGCGAAACAGGGGGCTACGAGCAGTACTTC. The chain is built from TRBV11-3 and TRBJ2-7; 8 positions match TRBD1. V was clipped by 8 bases and J by 3 bases; unmatched bases: 6. The CDR3 length is 13 residues. Germline V CDR1 and CDR2: SGHNT, YENEEA.

This clonotype was detected only a few times. The chain recombines TRBV10-3 with TRBJ2-5, with TRBD1 identical over 11 bases. Losses at the gene ends were 5 bases for V and 2 bases for J; bases not matched to a gene: 1. The CDR3 length is 14 residues. The germline V gene has CDR1 ENHRY and CDR2 SYGVKD. CDR3 region: CAISWDRGQETQYF. CDR3 in DNA: TGTGCCATCAGTTGGGACAGGGGGCAAGAGACCCAGTACTTC.